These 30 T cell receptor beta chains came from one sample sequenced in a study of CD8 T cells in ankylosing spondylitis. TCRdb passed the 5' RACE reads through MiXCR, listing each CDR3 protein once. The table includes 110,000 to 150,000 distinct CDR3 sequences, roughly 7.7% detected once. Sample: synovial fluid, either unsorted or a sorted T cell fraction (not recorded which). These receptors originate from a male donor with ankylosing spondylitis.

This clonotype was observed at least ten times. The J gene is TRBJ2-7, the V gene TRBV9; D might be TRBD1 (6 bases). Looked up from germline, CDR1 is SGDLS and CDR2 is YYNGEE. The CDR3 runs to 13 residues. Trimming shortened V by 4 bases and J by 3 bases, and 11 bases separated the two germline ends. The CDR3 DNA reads TGTGCCAGCAGCCTTCAACAGGGCTACGAGCAGTACTTC. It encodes CASSLQQGYEQYF.

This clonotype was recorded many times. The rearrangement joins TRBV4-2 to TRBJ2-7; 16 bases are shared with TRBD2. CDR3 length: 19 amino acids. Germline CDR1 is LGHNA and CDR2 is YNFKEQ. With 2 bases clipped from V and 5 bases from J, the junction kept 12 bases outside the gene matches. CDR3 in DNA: TGTGCCAGCAGCCAAAACATCGGGACTAGCGGGAGGGGGGGCAACGAGCAGTACTTC. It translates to CASSQNIGTSGRGGNEQYF.

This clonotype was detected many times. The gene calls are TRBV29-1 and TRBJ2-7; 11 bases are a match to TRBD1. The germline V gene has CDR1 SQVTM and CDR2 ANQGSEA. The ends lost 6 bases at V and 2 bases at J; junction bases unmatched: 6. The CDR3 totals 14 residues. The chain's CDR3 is CSVHGTGGTYEQYF. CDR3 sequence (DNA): TGCAGCGTCCACGGGACAGGGGGAACCTACGAGCAGTACTTC.

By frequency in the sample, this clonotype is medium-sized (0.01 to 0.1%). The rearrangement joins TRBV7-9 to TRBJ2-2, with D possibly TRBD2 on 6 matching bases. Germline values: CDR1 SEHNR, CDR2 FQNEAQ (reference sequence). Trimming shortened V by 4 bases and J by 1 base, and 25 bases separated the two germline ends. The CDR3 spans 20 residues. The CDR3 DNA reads TGTGCCAGCAGCTCCGGCTATATTGGTAGGGGAGGCCGGAACACCGGGGAGCTGTTTTTT. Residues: CASSSGYIGRGGRNTGELFF.

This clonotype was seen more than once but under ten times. The CDR3 nucleotides are TGCAGTGCTAGAGAAACGAAGACAGGCTCCTCCTACGAGCAGTACTTC. Protein: CSARETKTGSSYEQYF. The genes are TRBV20-1 and TRBJ2-7; perhaps TRBD1 as D (6 bases). V was pared by 0 bases and J by 0 bases, with 15 bases between. CDR3 size: 16 residues. Germline CDR1 reads DFQATT; CDR2 reads SNEGSKA (reference sequence).

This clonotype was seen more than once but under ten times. The CDR3 spells CASSGEHEKLFF. For the CDR3, the DNA is TGTGCCAGCAGCGGCGAACATGAAAAACTGTTTTTT. J is TRBJ1-4 and V is TRBV9; D remains ambiguous. Between the trimmed V and J ends, which lost 3 bases and 6 bases, there was a span of 6 bases. This CDR3 comprises 12 residues. Germline V gene sequence: CDR1 SGDLS, CDR2 YYNGEE.

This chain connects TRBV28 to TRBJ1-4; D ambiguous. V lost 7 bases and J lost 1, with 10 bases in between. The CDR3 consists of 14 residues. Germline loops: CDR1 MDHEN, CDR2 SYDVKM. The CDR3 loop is CASNFQGTNEKLFF. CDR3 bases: TGTGCCAGCAACTTCCAAGGAACTAATGAAAAACTGTTTTTT.

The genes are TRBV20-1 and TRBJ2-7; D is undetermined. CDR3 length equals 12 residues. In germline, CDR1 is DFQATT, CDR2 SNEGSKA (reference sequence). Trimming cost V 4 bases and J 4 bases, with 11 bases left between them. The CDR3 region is CSAISDLYEQYF. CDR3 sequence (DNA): TGCAGTGCTATAAGCGACCTGTACGAGCAGTACTTC.

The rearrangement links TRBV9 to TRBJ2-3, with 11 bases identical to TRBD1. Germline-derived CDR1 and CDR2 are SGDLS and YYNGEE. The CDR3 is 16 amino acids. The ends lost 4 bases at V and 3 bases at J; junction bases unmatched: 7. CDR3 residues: CASSRGQGAITDTQYF. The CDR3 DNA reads TGTGCCAGCAGCCGCGGACAGGGGGCAATTACAGATACGCAGTATTTT.

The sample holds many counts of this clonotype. For the CDR3, the DNA is TGTGCCAGCAGCTTTGGGACAGGGTACTACGAGCAGTACTTC. It codes for CASSFGTGYYEQYF. The V call is TRBV7-2, the J call TRBJ2-7, with 9 bases that match TRBD1. V shed 3 bases and J 3 bases; nucleotides not matched to a gene: 3. This CDR3 spans 14 amino acids. Germline CDR1 and CDR2: SGHTA and FQGNSA. The variable domain in full, completed from reference TRBV7-2 and TRBJ2-7, reads GAGVSQSPSNKVTEKGKDVELRCDPISGHTALYWYRQSLGQGLEFLIYFQGNSAPDKSGLPSDRFSAERTGGSVSTLTIQRTQQEDSAVYLCASSFGTGYYEQYFGPGTRLTVT.

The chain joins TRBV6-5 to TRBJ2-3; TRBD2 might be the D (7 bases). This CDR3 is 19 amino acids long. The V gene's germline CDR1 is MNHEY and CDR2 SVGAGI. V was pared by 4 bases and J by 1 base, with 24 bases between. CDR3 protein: CASSFSRTPAGAGTDTQYF. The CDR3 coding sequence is TGTGCCAGCAGTTTCTCCCGAACCCCCGCGGGGGCGGGCACAGATACGCAGTATTTT.

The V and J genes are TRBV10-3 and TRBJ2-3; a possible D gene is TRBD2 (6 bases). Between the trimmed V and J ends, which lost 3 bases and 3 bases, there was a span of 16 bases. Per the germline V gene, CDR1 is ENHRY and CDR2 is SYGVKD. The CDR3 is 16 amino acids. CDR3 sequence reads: CAISEGRRGVTDTQYF. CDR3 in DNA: TGTGCCATCAGTGAAGGGCGGCGGGGTGTAACAGATACGCAGTATTTT.

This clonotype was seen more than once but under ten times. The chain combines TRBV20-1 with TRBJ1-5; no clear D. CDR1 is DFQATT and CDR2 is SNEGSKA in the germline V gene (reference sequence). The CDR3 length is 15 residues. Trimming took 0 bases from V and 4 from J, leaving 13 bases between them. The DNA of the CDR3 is TGCAGTGCTAGAGATCCCAACAGACGGAATCAGCCCCAGCATTTT. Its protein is CSARDPNRRNQPQHF.

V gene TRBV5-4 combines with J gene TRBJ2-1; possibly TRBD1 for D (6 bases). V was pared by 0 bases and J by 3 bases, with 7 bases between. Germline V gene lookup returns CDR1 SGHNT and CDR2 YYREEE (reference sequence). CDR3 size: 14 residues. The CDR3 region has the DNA TGTGCCAGCAGCTTGGAAGGGGGCTACAATGAGCAGTTCTTC. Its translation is CASSLEGGYNEQFF.

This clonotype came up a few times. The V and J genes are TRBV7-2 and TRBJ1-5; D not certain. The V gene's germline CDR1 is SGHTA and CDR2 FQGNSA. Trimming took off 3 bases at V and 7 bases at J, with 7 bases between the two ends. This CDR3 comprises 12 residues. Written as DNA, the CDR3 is TGTGCCAGCAGCTTGGCGGGACAGCCCCAGCATTTT. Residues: CASSLAGQPQHF. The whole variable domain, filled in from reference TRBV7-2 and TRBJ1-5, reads GAGVSQSPSNKVTEKGKDVELRCDPISGHTALYWYRQSLGQGLEFLIYFQGNSAPDKSGLPSDRFSAERTGGSVSTLTIQRTQQEDSAVYLCASSLAGQPQHFGDGTRLSIL.

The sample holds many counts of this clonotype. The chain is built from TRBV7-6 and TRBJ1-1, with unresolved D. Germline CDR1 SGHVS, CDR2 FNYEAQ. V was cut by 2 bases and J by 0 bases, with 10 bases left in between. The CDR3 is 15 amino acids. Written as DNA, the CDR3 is TGTGCCAGCAGCTTATTAGGGTATGTGAACACTGAAGCTTTCTTT. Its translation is CASSLLGYVNTEAFF.

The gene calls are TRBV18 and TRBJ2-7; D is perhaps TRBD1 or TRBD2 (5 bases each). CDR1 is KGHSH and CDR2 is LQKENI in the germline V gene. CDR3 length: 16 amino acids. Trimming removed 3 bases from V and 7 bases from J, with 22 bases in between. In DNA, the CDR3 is TGTGCCAGCTCACCCCCCACGCGAGGGGACGTTATTGAGCAGTACTTC. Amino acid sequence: CASSPPTRGDVIEQYF.

CDR3: CASSLRGQPQETQYF. The CDR3 DNA follows: TGTGCCAGCAGCTTAAGAGGACAGCCTCAAGAGACCCAGTACTTC. The chain joins TRBV7-9 to TRBJ2-5; D possibly corresponds to TRBD1 (6 bases). Between the trimmed V and J ends, which lost 2 bases and 2 bases, there was a span of 12 bases. CDR3 length: 15 residues. Germline-derived CDR1 and CDR2 are SEHNR and FQNEAQ (reference sequence). The full variable domain, with the rest looked up from reference TRBV7-9 and TRBJ2-5, is DTGVSQNPRHKITKRGQNVTFRCDPISEHNRLYWYRQTLGQGPEFLTYFQNEAQLEKSRLLSDRFSAERPKGSFSTLEIQRTEQGDSAMYLCASSLRGQPQETQYFGPGTRLLVL.

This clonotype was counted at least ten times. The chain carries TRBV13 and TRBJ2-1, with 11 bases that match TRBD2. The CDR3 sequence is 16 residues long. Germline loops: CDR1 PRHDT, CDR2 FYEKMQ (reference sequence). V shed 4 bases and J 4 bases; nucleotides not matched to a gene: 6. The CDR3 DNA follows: TGTGCCAGCAGCTACCTAGCGGGAGGAGTTTACAATGAGCAGTTCTTC. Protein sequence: CASSYLAGGVYNEQFF.

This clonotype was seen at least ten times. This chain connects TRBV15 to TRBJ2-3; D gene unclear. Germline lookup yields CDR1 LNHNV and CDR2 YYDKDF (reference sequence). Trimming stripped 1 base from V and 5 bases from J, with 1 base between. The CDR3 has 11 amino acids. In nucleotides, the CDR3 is TGTGCCACCAGCAGAGTAGATACGCAGTATTTT. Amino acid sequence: CATSRVDTQYF.

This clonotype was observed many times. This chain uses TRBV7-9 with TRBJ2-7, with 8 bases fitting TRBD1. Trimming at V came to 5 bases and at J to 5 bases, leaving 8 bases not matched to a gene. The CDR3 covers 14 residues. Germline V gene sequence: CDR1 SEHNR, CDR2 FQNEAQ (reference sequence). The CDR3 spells CASSVTGVVHEQYF. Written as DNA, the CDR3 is TGTGCCAGCAGCGTGACAGGGGTGGTACACGAGCAGTACTTC. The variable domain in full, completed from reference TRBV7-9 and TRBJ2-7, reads DTGVSQNPRHKITKRGQNVTFRCDPISEHNRLYWYRQTLGQGPEFLTYFQNEAQLEKSRLLSDRFSAERPKGSFSTLEIQRTEQGDSAMYLCASSVTGVVHEQYFGPGTRLTVT.

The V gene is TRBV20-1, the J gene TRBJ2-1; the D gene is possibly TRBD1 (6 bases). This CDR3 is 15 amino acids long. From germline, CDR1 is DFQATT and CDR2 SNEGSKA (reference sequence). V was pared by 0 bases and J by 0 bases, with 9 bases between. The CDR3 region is CSAREGGHSYNEQFF. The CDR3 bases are TGCAGTGCTAGAGAAGGGGGACACTCCTACAATGAGCAGTTCTTC.

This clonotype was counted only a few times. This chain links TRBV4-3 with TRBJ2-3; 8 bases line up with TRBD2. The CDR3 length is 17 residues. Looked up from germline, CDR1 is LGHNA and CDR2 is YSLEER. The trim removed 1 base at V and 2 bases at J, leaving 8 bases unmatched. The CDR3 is CASSQAAGGLNTDTQYF. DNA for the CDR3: TGCGCCAGCAGCCAAGCTGCGGGGGGCCTGAACACAGATACGCAGTATTTT.

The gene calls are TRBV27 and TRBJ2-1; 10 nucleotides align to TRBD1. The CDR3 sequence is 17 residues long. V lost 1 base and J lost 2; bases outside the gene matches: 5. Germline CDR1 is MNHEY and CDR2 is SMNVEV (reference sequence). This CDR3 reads CASSLFGTGVPYNEQFF. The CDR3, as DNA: TGTGCCAGCAGTTTATTTGGGACAGGGGTCCCCTACAATGAGCAGTTCTTC.

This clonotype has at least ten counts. The CDR3 DNA follows: TGTGCCACCAGCCTTGACAGGGGAGTCTACAATGAGCAGTTCTTC. Translating it yields CATSLDRGVYNEQFF. The chain carries TRBV15 and TRBJ2-1, with 8 bases fitting TRBD1. CDR1 and CDR2 from the germline V gene are LNHNV and YYDKDF (reference sequence). CDR3 length: 15 amino acids. Unmatched junction bases numbered 6, after V lost 5 bases and J lost 3 bases.

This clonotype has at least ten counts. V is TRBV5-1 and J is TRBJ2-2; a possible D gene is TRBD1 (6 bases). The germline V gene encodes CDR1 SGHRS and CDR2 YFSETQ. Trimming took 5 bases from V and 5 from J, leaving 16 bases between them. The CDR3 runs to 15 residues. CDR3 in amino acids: CASRRDTSRTGELFF. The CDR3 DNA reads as TGCGCCAGCAGACGGGACACCTCAAGGACCGGGGAGCTGTTTTTT.

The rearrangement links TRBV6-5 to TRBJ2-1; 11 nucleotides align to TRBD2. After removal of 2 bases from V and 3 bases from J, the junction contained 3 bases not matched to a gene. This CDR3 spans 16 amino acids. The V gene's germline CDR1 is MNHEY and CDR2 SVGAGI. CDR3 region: CASSYQTSGSYNEQFF. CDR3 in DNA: TGTGCCAGCAGTTACCAAACTAGCGGGAGCTACAATGAGCAGTTCTTC.

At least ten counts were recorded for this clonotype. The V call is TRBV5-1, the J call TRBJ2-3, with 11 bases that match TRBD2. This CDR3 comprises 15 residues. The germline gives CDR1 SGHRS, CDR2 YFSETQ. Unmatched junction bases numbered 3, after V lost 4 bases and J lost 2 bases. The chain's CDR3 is CASSQGLAVTDTQYF. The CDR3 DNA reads TGCGCCAGCAGCCAGGGACTAGCGGTCACAGATACGCAGTATTTT.

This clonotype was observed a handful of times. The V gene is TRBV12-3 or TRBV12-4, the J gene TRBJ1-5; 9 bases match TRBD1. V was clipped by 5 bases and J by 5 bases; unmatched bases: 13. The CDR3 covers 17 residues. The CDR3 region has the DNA TGTGCCAGCAGTAACGCAAGGACAGGGGTAGGTCATCAGCCCCAGCATTTT. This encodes CASSNARTGVGHQPQHF.

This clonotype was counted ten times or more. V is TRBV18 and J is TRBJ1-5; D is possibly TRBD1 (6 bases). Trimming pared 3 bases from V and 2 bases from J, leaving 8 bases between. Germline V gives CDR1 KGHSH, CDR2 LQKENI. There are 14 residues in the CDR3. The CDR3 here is CASSPGQRNQPQHF. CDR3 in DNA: TGTGCCAGCTCACCGGGACAACGCAATCAGCCCCAGCATTTT.